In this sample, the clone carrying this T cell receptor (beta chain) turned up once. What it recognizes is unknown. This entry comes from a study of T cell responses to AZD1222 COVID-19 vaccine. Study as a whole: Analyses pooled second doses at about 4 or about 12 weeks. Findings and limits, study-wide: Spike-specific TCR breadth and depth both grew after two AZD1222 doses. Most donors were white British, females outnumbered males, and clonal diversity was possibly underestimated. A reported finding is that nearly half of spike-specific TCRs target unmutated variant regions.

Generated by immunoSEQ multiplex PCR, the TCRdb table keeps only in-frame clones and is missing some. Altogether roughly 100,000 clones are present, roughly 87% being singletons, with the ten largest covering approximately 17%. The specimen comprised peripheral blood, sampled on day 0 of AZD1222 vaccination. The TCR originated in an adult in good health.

This CDR3 reads CASSLTLADYNEQFF. The CDR3 DNA reads as TGCGCCAGCAGCTTGACCCTAGCGGATTACAATGAGCAGTTCTTC. The chain recombines TRBV5-1 with TRBJ2-1, with 7 bases lining up with TRBD2. In germline, CDR1 is SGHRS, CDR2 YFSETQ. V shed 1 base, J shed 4 bases, and the junction held 5 bases outside the gene matches. The CDR3 has 15 residues. Full variable domain (rest looked up from reference TRBV5-1 and TRBJ2-1): KAGVTQTPRYLIKTRGQQVTLSCSPISGHRSVSWYQQTPGQGLQFLFEYFSETQRNKGNFPGRFSGRQFSNSRSEMNVSTLELGDSALYLCASSLTLADYNEQFFGPGTRLTVL.